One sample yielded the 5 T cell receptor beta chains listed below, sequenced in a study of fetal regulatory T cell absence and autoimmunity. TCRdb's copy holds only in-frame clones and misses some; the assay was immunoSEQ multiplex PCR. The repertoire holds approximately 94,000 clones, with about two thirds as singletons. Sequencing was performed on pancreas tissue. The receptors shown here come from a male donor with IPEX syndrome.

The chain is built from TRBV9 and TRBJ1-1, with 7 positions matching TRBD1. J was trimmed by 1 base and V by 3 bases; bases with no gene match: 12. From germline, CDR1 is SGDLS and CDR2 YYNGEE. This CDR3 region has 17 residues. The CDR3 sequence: CASSDLDRWRGNTEAFF. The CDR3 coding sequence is TGTGCCAGCAGCGACCTGGACAGGTGGAGGGGGAACACTGAAGCTTTCTTT.

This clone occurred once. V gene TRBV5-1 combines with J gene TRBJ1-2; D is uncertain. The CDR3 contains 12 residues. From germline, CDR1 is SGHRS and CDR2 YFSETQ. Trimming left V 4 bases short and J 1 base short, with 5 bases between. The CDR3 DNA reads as TGCGCCAGCAGCGACAATAACTATGGCTACACCTTC. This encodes CASSDNNYGYTF.

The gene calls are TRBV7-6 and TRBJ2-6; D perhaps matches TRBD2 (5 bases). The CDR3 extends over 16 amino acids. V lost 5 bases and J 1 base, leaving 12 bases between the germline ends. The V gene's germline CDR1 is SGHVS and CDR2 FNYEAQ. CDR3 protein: CASSPRGVSGANVLTF. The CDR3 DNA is TGTGCCAGCAGCCCCCGGGGAGTTTCTGGGGCCAACGTCCTGACTTTC.

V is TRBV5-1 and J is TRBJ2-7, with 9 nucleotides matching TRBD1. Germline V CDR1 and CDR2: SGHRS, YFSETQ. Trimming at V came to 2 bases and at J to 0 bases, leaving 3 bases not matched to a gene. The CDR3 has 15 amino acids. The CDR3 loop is CASSLPTGGSYEQYF. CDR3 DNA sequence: TGCGCCAGCAGCTTACCGACAGGGGGCTCCTACGAGCAGTACTTC.

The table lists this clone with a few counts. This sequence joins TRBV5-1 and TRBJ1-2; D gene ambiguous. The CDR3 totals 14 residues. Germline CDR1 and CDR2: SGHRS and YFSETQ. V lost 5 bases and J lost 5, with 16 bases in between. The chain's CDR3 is CASRLAGTRYGYTF. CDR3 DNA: TGCGCCAGCAGGCTAGCGGGCACAAGATATGGCTACACCTTC. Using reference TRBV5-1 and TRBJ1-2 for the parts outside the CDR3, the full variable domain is KAGVTQTPRYLIKTRGQQVTLSCSPISGHRSVSWYQQTPGQGLQFLFEYFSETQRNKGNFPGRFSGRQFSNSRSEMNVSTLELGDSALYLCASRLAGTRYGYTFGSGTRLTVV.